This T cell receptor (beta chain) was sequenced during a study of tumor-infiltrating lymphocytes in localized non-small cell lung cancer (dated by TCRdb to the early 2020s). Context from the whole study: The cohort covered several histologies, both smokers and never-smokers, and patients whose samples were collected after neoadjuvant chemotherapy. Each patient provided resected tumor tissue plus uninvolved lung tissue from the same patient, with the uninvolved lung tissue described as non-adjacent to the tumor. Alongside flow cytometry, multiplex immunofluorescence, RNA-seq, exome sequencing and proteomics, TCR sequencing was applied to the same patients as one of several integrated assays. In total, the ICON cohort was made up of 150 or so surgical patients who had localized non-small cell lung cancer and whose tumors were resected. A total of 50 to 60 patients were included in the paired tumor versus uninvolved lung comparison of immunoSEQ T-cell fraction.

Counted from cysteine to phenylalanine, this CDR3 has 13 amino acids. This entry keeps only the CDR3 DNA: 39 bases, framed from base 1. Trimming removed 8 bases from V and 2 bases from J, leaving 12 bases between the germline ends. CDR1 and CDR2, looked up from the germline V gene, are ENHRY and SYGVKD. The full study reports these points: Because assay coverage varied across patients depending on available tissue quantity, TCR sequencing was performed for only a subset of the cohort. Consistent with immunofluorescence CD3 counts, TCRbeta sequencing supported greater T cell infiltration in tumors than in uninvolved lung tissue. No difference in TCR-derived T-cell fraction was observed between the flow cytometry-defined immunotypes IM1 (good prognosis) and IM2 (poor prognosis). Different pieces of the same tissue were used for different assays, so technical variation could not be separated from intratumor heterogeneity.

The first patient joined ICON in early 2016, and enrollment wrapped up when the last patient was enrolled in September 2018. In a subcohort of about 76 patients, fresh tumor and matched uninvolved tissue were collected for in-depth immune analyses, with TCR sequencing among those analyses. TCR sequencing was performed on DNA isolated from bulk tissue, without cell sorting. For this clone: Its antigen target is currently unknown. Base-call qualities are not available, and no considerably larger clone is one nucleotide away.

The immunoSEQ assay used for TCR sequencing gave the T-cell fraction in both tumor and uninvolved lung tissue. The published analysis was carried out like this. For survival analysis, patients were split into high (upper tertile) and low (lower two tertiles) T-cell fraction groups and compared by log-rank test. Paired tumor versus uninvolved lung differences in T-cell fraction were tested with a signed-rank test. TCRdb stores this immuneACCESS table with in-frame sequences only. Part of the clones is absent; in the studies checked, under half of the shortfall reflects unresolved V genes, and no reason is known for the rest. The DNA was the basis for D and trimming; V, J and clone size are from that table. Within this sample are about 12,000 clones, with 70% to 90% of them counted one time only. Around 3.6% of the sample is held by the ten biggest clonotypes.

This sequence originates from a human donor with non-small cell lung cancer. This chain is built from TRBV10-3 and TRBJ1-2; a confident D gene designation cannot be given. Material for sequencing was uninvolved lung tissue not adjacent to the tumor. The CDR3 here reads CAIEPGPNYGYTF. The DNA is TGTGCCATCGAGCCCGGGCCCAACTATGGCTACACCTTC.